These 21 T cell receptor beta chains were sequenced from one sample in a study of neurological immune-mediated disorders. TCRdb reanalysed the 5' RACE reads using MiXCR and keeps one entry per CDR3 protein. Among tens of thousands of distinct CDR3 sequences listed, roughly 4.8% were seen once. The sequenced material came from CD4+ T cells from blood. These receptors originate from a man in his late teens or twenties in good health.

This clonotype was observed at least ten times. The rearrangement uses TRBV12-3 or TRBV12-4 and TRBJ2-6, with D perhaps TRBD1 (6 bases). Trimming stripped 8 bases from V and 0 bases from J, with 11 bases between. This CDR3 is 15 amino acids long. The DNA of the CDR3 is TGTGCCAGCTGCACCAGGGGCTCTGGGGCCAACGTCCTGACTTTC. Its protein is CASCTRGSGANVLTF.

This clonotype was seen many times. The genes are TRBV25-1 and TRBJ1-4; D gene uncertain. CDR1 and CDR2 (germline): MGHDK, SYGVNS. The CDR3 extends over 11 amino acids. V shed 4 bases and J shed 11 bases, with 8 bases lying between them. CDR3 nucleotide sequence: TGTGCCAGCAGTGTGGGCGGGAAACTGTTTTTT. Protein sequence: CASSVGGKLFF.

Many counts were recorded for this clonotype. V gene TRBV7-2 combines with J gene TRBJ2-5; a possible D gene is TRBD2 (6 bases). The CDR3 is 15 amino acids. V was clipped by 2 bases and J by 2 bases, with 12 bases between them. Germline CDR1 and CDR2: SGHTA and FQGNSA. CDR3 residues: CASSLWAGSQETQYF. The CDR3 DNA follows: TGTGCCAGCAGCTTATGGGCGGGGTCACAAGAGACCCAGTACTTC.

This clonotype occurred many times. This sequence joins TRBV7-2 and TRBJ2-2; TRBD1 agrees at 9 bases. Germline CDR1 is SGHTA and CDR2 is FQGNSA. CDR3 length equals 14 residues. V was clipped by 6 bases and J by 5 bases; unmatched bases: 4. CDR3 protein: CASSQDRGTGELFF. DNA of the CDR3: TGTGCCAGCAGTCAGGACAGGGGAACCGGGGAGCTGTTTTTT.

This clonotype appeared many times. This chain uses TRBV3-1 with TRBJ2-7; D might be TRBD1 or TRBD2, each matching 5 bases. Germline-derived CDR1 and CDR2 are LGHDT and YNNKEL (reference sequence). CDR3 size: 17 residues. V lost 0 bases and J lost 1, with 16 bases in between. CDR3 loop: CASSQDLARGPSYEQYF. As DNA, the CDR3 is TGTGCCAGCAGCCAAGATCTTGCGAGGGGCCCTTCCTACGAGCAGTACTTC.

This clonotype was seen many times. The chain joins TRBV20-1 to TRBJ2-5; 7 nucleotides align to TRBD1. Germline CDR1 is DFQATT and CDR2 is SNEGSKA (reference sequence). The CDR3 has 13 amino acids. Trimming took 3 bases from V and 0 from J; bases not matched to a gene: 1. Written as DNA, the CDR3 is TGCAGTGCTAGGGGGACAGACCAAGAGACCCAGTACTTC. Residues: CSARGTDQETQYF.

This sequence joins TRBV20-1 and TRBJ1-6; TRBD1 might be the D (5 bases). From germline, CDR1 is DFQATT and CDR2 SNEGSKA (reference sequence). V lost 6 bases to trimming and J lost 7 bases, with 10 bases between them. The CDR3 consists of 12 residues. For the CDR3, the DNA is TGCAGTGCGCAGGGAGACAATTCACCCCTCCACTTT. Its protein is CSAQGDNSPLHF.

In its sample, this clonotype was seen many times. The CDR3 region has the DNA TGCAGTGCTAGAGATTGGGACACCTATAACTATGGCTACACCTTC. Its translation is CSARDWDTYNYGYTF. The chain couples TRBV20-1 to TRBJ1-2, with D perhaps TRBD1 (6 bases). Germline V gives CDR1 DFQATT, CDR2 SNEGSKA (reference sequence). V lost 0 bases and J lost 1, with 12 bases in between. CDR3 size: 15 residues.

This clonotype occurred many times. V is TRBV7-8 and J is TRBJ1-5; TRBD1 matches at 12 bases. The CDR3 runs 15 residues. J lost 4 bases, V lost 4 bases, and 2 bases had no gene match. CDR1 is SGHVS and CDR2 is FQNEAQ in the germline V gene. The CDR3 DNA follows: TGTGCCAGCAGCTGGGACAGGGGGCCAAATCAGCCCCAGCATTTT. It encodes CASSWDRGPNQPQHF. Full variable domain (remainder filled in from reference TRBV7-8 and TRBJ1-5): GAGVSQSPRYKVAKRGQDVALRCDPISGHVSLFWYQQALGQGPEFLTYFQNEAQLDKSGLPSDRFFAERPEGSVSTLKIQRTQQEDSAVYLCASSWDRGPNQPQHFGDGTRLSIL.

This clonotype was detected ten times or more. The CDR3 sequence: CAISELMGVYGNTIYF. CDR3 sequence (DNA): TGTGCCATCAGTGAGCTTATGGGAGTATATGGAAACACCATATATTTT. This chain links TRBV10-3 with TRBJ1-3; no firm D call. Trimming cost V 2 bases and J 3 bases, with 14 bases left between them. CDR1 is ENHRY and CDR2 is SYGVKD in the germline V gene. There are 16 residues in the CDR3.

This clonotype was detected many times. This chain connects TRBV6-2 or TRBV6-3 to TRBJ1-6, with 8 bases fitting TRBD1. The CDR3 runs to 15 residues. Losses at the gene ends were 6 bases for V and 10 bases for J; bases not matched to a gene: 11. Germline-derived CDR1 and CDR2 are MNHEY and SVGEGT. The CDR3 DNA sequence: TGTGCCAGCAGATTCACCCTGACAGGGGACTCACCCCTCCACTTT. As protein: CASRFTLTGDSPLHF.

This clonotype was counted ten times or more. The chain is built from TRBV4-2 and TRBJ1-2, with 12 bases lining up with TRBD1. Germline CDR1 LGHNA, CDR2 YNFKEQ. The CDR3 consists of 18 residues. V lost 0 bases, J lost 6 bases, and 11 bases stayed unmatched. Written as DNA, the CDR3 is TGTGCCAGCAGCCAAGACCCGGGACAGGGGGCGCTCAGGAATGGCTACACCTTC. It specifies CASSQDPGQGALRNGYTF.

In its sample, this clonotype was seen many times. The chain joins TRBV5-6 to TRBJ1-1, with 7 bases lining up with TRBD1. After removal of 4 bases from V and 8 bases from J, the junction contained 2 bases not matched to a gene. The CDR3 has 11 amino acids. CDR1 is SGHDT and CDR2 is YYEEEE in the germline V gene. As DNA, the CDR3 is TGTGCCAGCAGCGTGGACAGGGAAGCTTTCTTT. Amino acids: CASSVDREAFF.

In its sample, this clonotype ranks as medium-sized. This sequence joins TRBV29-1 and TRBJ1-1; D unresolved. Germline V gene lookup returns CDR1 SQVTM and CDR2 ANQGSEA. V lost 1 base to trimming and J lost 11 bases, with 14 bases between them. CDR3 length: 12 amino acids. The DNA of the CDR3 is TGCAGCGTTGAAGGGGCTGACATCAGGGCTTTCTTT. It encodes CSVEGADIRAFF.

At least ten counts were recorded for this clonotype. This chain connects TRBV2 to TRBJ2-5; TRBD1 matches at 11 bases. With V trimmed by 3 bases and J by 4 bases, 1 base remained unmatched. Germline CDR1 and CDR2: SNHLY and FYNNEI. The CDR3 totals 14 residues. The CDR3 loop reads CASSEGTGGETQYF. CDR3 sequence (DNA): TGTGCCAGCAGTGAGGGGACAGGGGGAGAGACCCAGTACTTC.

This clonotype was detected ten times or more. The chain employs TRBV12-3 or TRBV12-4 and TRBJ2-7, with a possible D match to TRBD2 (6 bases). V shed 4 bases and J shed 0 bases, with 19 bases lying between them. This CDR3 region has 17 residues. CDR3 sequence: CASSSGAGFDNSYEQYF. The CDR3 DNA reads as TGTGCCAGCAGTTCCGGGGCGGGATTTGACAACTCCTACGAGCAGTACTTC.

There are many counts of this clonotype. J is TRBJ1-2 and V is TRBV20-1; 9 bases match TRBD1. The CDR3 consists of 16 residues. From germline, CDR1 is DFQATT and CDR2 SNEGSKA (reference sequence). V lost 2 bases to trimming and J lost 2 bases; unmatched junction nucleotides: 9. The DNA for the CDR3 is TGCAGTGCTAGACCCAAGACAGGGGGGCAGAACTATGGCTACACCTTC. It encodes CSARPKTGGQNYGYTF.

This clonotype was picked up many times. V gene TRBV10-3 combines with J gene TRBJ1-6; D is perhaps TRBD1 (5 bases). With 0 bases removed from V and 9 bases from J, the gap between germline ends came to 12 bases. Per the germline V gene, CDR1 is ENHRY and CDR2 is SYGVKD. The length of the CDR3 is 15 residues. The CDR3 bases are TGTGCCATCAGTGAGTCTGGGGGTTTCGGTTCACCCCTCCACTTT. It encodes CAISESGGFGSPLHF.

This clonotype occurred many times. The CDR3 sequence: CASSLLGKLESPLHF. The CDR3 DNA reads TGTGCCAGCAGTTTACTAGGGAAGTTAGAATCACCCCTCCACTTT. The chain couples TRBV27 to TRBJ1-6; no reliable D call. The CDR3 is made up of 15 amino acids. Germline-derived CDR1 and CDR2 are MNHEY and SMNVEV (reference sequence). V lost 2 bases to trimming and J lost 10 bases, with 15 bases between them.

This clonotype was seen repeatedly, ten times or more. This chain connects TRBV2 to TRBJ1-5, with 9 positions matching TRBD1. V lost 5 bases and J lost 7; bases outside the gene matches: 9. Germline V gene data show CDR1 as SNHLY and CDR2 as FYNNEI. This CDR3 is 15 amino acids long. Here the CDR3 DNA reads TGTGCCAGCAGTCGCGAACAGGGGGCAGGACAGCCCCAGCATTTT. It yields the protein CASSREQGAGQPQHF.

This clonotype was observed many times. The chain uses TRBV5-1 and TRBJ2-7; 9 bases map to TRBD1. The CDR3 contains 15 residues. The ends lost 4 bases at V and 0 bases at J; junction bases unmatched: 5. Looked up from germline, CDR1 is SGHRS and CDR2 is YFSETQ. The CDR3 DNA reads TGCGCCAGCAGCCCGGGACAGGGAAGCTCCTACGAGCAGTACTTC. It translates to CASSPGQGSSYEQYF.